This entry features one T cell receptor (beta chain) sequence. The sample originates from a study of blood T cell repertoires in COVID-19. About the study: Acute and convalescent COVID-19 specimens originated in the United States, Italy and Spain.

In the original processing: It was from reference gene primer amplification that nucleated cell counts were estimated. Sequencing used immunoSEQ multiplex PCR; TCRdb keeps in-frame clones, though not all of them. That table furnishes V, J and clone size, whereas the DNA furnished D and trimming. The repertoire holds 150,000 to 200,000 clones, with approximately 80% as singletons. Germline-derived CDR1 and CDR2 are LNHDA and SQIVND (reference sequence). This CDR3 has 15 amino acids. J was trimmed by 6 bases and V by 8 bases; bases with no gene match: 8. Sequencing was performed on peripheral blood. This clonotype originated in a woman older than 75 with active or convalescent COVID-19. The chain has TRBV19 and TRBJ2-2, with TRBD1 matching 11 bases. CDR3 region: CASERDRGGPGELFF. CDR3 sequence (DNA): TGTGCCAGTGAACGGGACAGGGGGGGTCCCGGGGAGCTGTTTTTT.